Below are 14 T cell receptor beta chains sequenced from a single sample in a study of shared clonotypes between healthy human individuals. Some clones are missing from TCRdb's copy, which holds only in-frame ones; the method was immunoSEQ multiplex PCR. The sample has approximately 740,000 clones, around two thirds seen once. Source material: memory CD4+ T cells sorted from blood. Subset: CD45RA-negative fraction. Every receptor here comes from a woman between 25 and 40 years old in good health.

Worth noting for this clone: Other DNA sequences in the sample encode the same CDR3. This sequence joins TRBV6-1 and TRBJ2-5; perhaps D is TRBD1 or TRBD2 (5 bases each). The V gene lost 1 base and the J gene lost 5 bases, with 8 bases spanning the gap. This CDR3 spans 13 amino acids. Germline CDR1 is MNHNS and CDR2 is SASEGT. The DNA of the CDR3 is TGTGCCAGCAGTGAAGTTTGGGGGGAGACCCAGTACTTC. It encodes CASSEVWGETQYF.

The chain couples TRBV7-2 to TRBJ1-4; 7 nucleotides line up with TRBD1. V was clipped by 7 bases and J by 5 bases; unmatched bases: 7. Germline assignment: CDR1 SGHTA and CDR2 FQGNSA. The CDR3 is 14 amino acids. This CDR3 is CASNTGQVNEKLFF. CDR3 coding DNA: TGTGCCAGCAACACAGGACAGGTCAATGAAAAACTGTTTTTT.

There are a few counts of this clone. This chain links TRBV6-6 with TRBJ1-4, with unresolved D. The CDR3 is 13 residues long. Trimming pared 4 bases from V and 7 bases from J, leaving 10 bases between. Germline lookup yields CDR1 MNHNY and CDR2 SVGAGI (reference sequence). CDR3 nucleotides: TGTGCCAGCAGTTCCAGATTGGGTGAAAAACTGTTTTTT. This codes for CASSSRLGEKLFF.

The V and J genes are TRBV9 and TRBJ1-2; 10 bases are a match to TRBD1. The CDR3 contains 16 residues. The V segment lost 2 bases and the J segment 5 bases; nucleotides outside the gene matches: 9. Looked up from germline, CDR1 is SGDLS and CDR2 is YYNGEE. Written as DNA, the CDR3 is TGTGCCAGCAGCGTTATTCCGGGACAGGGGATTTATGGCTACACCTTC. This sequence encodes CASSVIPGQGIYGYTF. Drawing the rest from reference TRBV9 and TRBJ1-2, the complete variable domain is DSGVTQTPKHLITATGQRVTLRCSPRSGDLSVYWYQQSLDQGLQFLIQYYNGEERAKGNILERFSAQQFPDLHSELNLSSLELGDSALYFCASSVIPGQGIYGYTFGSGTRLTVV.

The chain carries TRBV29-1 and TRBJ2-1, with D unresolved. The CDR3 length is 14 residues. Trimming shortened V by 3 bases and J by 4 bases, and 13 bases separated the two germline ends. Germline CDR1 reads SQVTM; CDR2 reads ANQGSEA. DNA of the CDR3: TGCAGCGTTGATTTCTCTACCCTTTACAATGAGCAGTTCTTC. As protein: CSVDFSTLYNEQFF.

This sequence joins TRBV5-6 and TRBJ1-4, with TRBD1 as a possible D gene (5 bases). The CDR3 is 17 amino acids. From germline, CDR1 is SGHDT and CDR2 YYEEEE. Between the trimmed V and J ends, which lost 2 bases and 0 bases, there was a span of 14 bases. This CDR3 is CASSFGGLSATNEKLFF. CDR3 in DNA: TGTGCCAGCAGCTTCGGGGGTTTATCAGCAACTAATGAAAAACTGTTTTTT.

The chain has TRBV2 and TRBJ2-2; D not certain. V gave up 0 bases and J gave up 4 bases, with 9 bases separating them. Germline V gives CDR1 SNHLY, CDR2 FYNNEI. This CDR3 comprises 15 residues. The CDR3 DNA is TGTGCCAGCAGTGAAGCGCCGCAATCCACCGGGGAGCTGTTTTTT. Protein: CASSEAPQSTGELFF.

The chain is built from TRBV4-1 and TRBJ2-7; 10 bases fit TRBD2. Germline CDR1 is MGHRA and CDR2 is YSYEKL. The CDR3 has 14 amino acids. V trimming: 2 bases; J trimming: 4 bases; junction bases outside the gene matches: 2. CDR3 amino acids: CASSQLAGVYEQYF. CDR3 sequence (DNA): TGCGCCAGCAGCCAACTAGCGGGAGTATACGAGCAGTACTTC.

The chain recombines TRBV29-1 with TRBJ1-5, with a weak D call TRBD1 (5 bases). V lost 4 bases, J lost 7 bases, and 11 bases lay in between. CDR1 and CDR2 (germline): SQVTM, ANQGSEA. CDR3 size: 12 residues. CDR3 sequence: CSVAGEGQPQHF. The DNA of the CDR3 is TGCAGCGTTGCGGGGGAGGGGCAGCCCCAGCATTTT.

This clone was detected only a few times. The rearrangement joins TRBV19 to TRBJ1-2; D perhaps matches TRBD1 (6 bases). CDR3 length: 17 residues. The V end lost 3 bases, the J end lost 4 bases, and 21 bases lay between the germline ends. The germline V gene has CDR1 LNHDA and CDR2 SQIVND (reference sequence). The CDR3 coding sequence is TGTGCCAGTAGTATTTCGCACAGGGCCCGAACTTCCTATGGCTACACCTTC. This gives the protein CASSISHRARTSYGYTF.

This clone was seen more than once but under ten times. V usage is TRBV28 and J usage is TRBJ1-2; 9 bases agree with TRBD1. V gave up 6 bases and J gave up 6 bases; unmatched junction bases: 8. The V gene's germline CDR1 is MDHEN and CDR2 SYDVKM. The CDR3 is 14 residues long. As DNA, the CDR3 is TGTGCCAGCAGCACCACGACAGGGGGGGATGGCTACACCTTC. Translated, it gives CASSTTTGGDGYTF.

The count of this clone is one. The genes are TRBV18 and TRBJ1-1; 8 nucleotides match TRBD1. The CDR3 contains 14 residues. Germline trimming cut 2 bases from V and 4 bases from J; bases unmatched to any gene: 3. Germline loops: CDR1 KGHSH, CDR2 LQKENI. The CDR3 DNA reads as TGTGCCAGCTCACCAGCGGGGACAGGCACTGAAGCTTTCTTT. This translates into CASSPAGTGTEAFF.

The chain joins TRBV7-3 to TRBJ1-3; no definite D call. The germline V gene has CDR1 SGHTA and CDR2 FQGTGA. V shed 2 bases and J shed 0 bases, with 14 bases lying between them. This CDR3 has 17 amino acids. CDR3 DNA sequence: TGTGCCAGCAGCTTACCCGGGAACAGTCGCTCTGGAAACACCATATATTTT. Translation: CASSLPGNSRSGNTIYF.

The V and J genes are TRBV19 and TRBJ1-2, with 12 bases fitting TRBD1. V trimming: 4 bases; J trimming: 6 bases; junction bases outside the gene matches: 12. The CDR3 loop spans 17 amino acids. Per germline, CDR1 LNHDA and CDR2 SQIVND (reference sequence). CDR3 coding DNA: TGTGCCAGTAGTACACCGGGACAGGGGGCTGTTGGAAATGGCTACACCTTC. This translates into CASSTPGQGAVGNGYTF.